The clone carrying this TCR beta chain showed up just a few times. TCRdb re-derived calls from the RT-PCR reads in MiXCR, one entry per CDR3 protein. The sample holds about 680,000 distinct CDR3 sequences, 14% seen once. V lost 0 bases and J 4 bases, leaving 16 bases between the germline ends. CDR1 is DFQATT and CDR2 is SNEGSKA in the germline V gene (reference sequence). The length of the CDR3 is 15 residues. V usage is TRBV20-1 and J usage is TRBJ2-7, with D maybe TRBD2 (6 bases). The origin of this receptor is a female donor in good health, serving as a healthy control. Sequencing was done on a sample of memory CD4+ T cells from blood. The CDR3 DNA sequence: TGCAGTGCTAGAGAGGGGGGACCTGGGGGTTACGAGCAGTACTTC. Its translation is CSAREGGPGGYEQYF.